This record covers a single TCR beta chain. One end of the junction is discordant with germline, which a read error may explain. The sample is drawn from a study of OX40 agonist ivuxolimab in advanced cancers. Across the study: Patients were dosed intravenously with ivuxolimab at 0.01 to 10 mg/kg every 2 weeks. Partial responses were recorded for three patients, including one with hepatocellular carcinoma and two with cutaneous melanoma.

This CDR3 contains 13 residues. CDR1 is LNHDA and CDR2 is SQIVND in the germline V gene (reference sequence). The repertoire was sequenced with immunoSEQ multiplex PCR; TCRdb's copy has only in-frame clones and lacks some. In the table there are 37,000 or so clones, 74% of which are singletons. This clonotype originated in an adult with an advanced solid tumor such as melanoma, head and neck, liver or kidney cancer. Sequencing was performed on CD4+ or CD8+ T cells sorted from blood, taken in a trial of the OX40 agonist ivuxolimab. The chain links TRBV19 to TRBJ2-2; 9 bases map to TRBD2. CDR3 amino acids: CARQRGEHRGAVF. In DNA, the CDR3 is TGTGCCAGACAGCGGGGGGAACACCGGGGAGCTGTTTTT.